This T cell receptor (beta chain) was sequenced for a study of control samples from healthy donors and cancer patients. V was trimmed by 3 bases and J by 2 bases, leaving 17 bases between them. Germline loops: CDR1 LNHNV, CDR2 YYDKDF (reference sequence). This CDR3 comprises 16 residues. The protocol was immunoSEQ multiplex PCR, while the TCRdb copy is restricted to in-frame clones and leaves out a portion. In the table there are 110,000 to 150,000 clones, just under 95% of which are singletons. Input material: blood. The origin of this receptor is a man younger than 45 in good health. The chain uses TRBV15 and TRBJ2-7, with D maybe TRBD2 (5 bases). This CDR3 is CATSSFGEGRAYEQYF. The CDR3 DNA is TGTGCCACCAGCAGTTTCGGGGAAGGAAGGGCCTACGAGCAGTACTTC. Full variable domain (rest looked up from reference TRBV15 and TRBJ2-7): DAMVIQNPRYQVTQFGKPVTLSCSQTLNHNVMYWYQQKSSQAPKLLFHYYDKDFNNEADTPDNFQSRRPNTSFCFLDIRSPGLGDTAMYLCATSSFGEGRAYEQYFGPGTRLTVT.